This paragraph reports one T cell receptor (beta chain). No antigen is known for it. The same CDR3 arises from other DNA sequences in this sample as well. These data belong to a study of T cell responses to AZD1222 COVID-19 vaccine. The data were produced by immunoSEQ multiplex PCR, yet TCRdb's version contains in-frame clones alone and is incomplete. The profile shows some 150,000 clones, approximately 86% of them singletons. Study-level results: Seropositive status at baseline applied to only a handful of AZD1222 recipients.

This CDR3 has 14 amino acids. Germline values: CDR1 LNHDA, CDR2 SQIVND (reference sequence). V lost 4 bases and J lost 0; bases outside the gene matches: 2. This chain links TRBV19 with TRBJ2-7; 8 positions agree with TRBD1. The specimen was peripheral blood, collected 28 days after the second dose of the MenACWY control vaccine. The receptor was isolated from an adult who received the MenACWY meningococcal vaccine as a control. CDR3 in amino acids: CASSTGGRSYEQYF. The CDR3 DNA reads TGTGCCAGTAGTACAGGGGGCCGCTCCTACGAGCAGTACTTC. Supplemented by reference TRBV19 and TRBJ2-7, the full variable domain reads DGGITQSPKYLFRKEGQNVTLSCEQNLNHDAMYWYRQDPGQGLRLIYYSQIVNDFQKGDIAEGYSVSREKKESFPLTVTSAQKNPTAFYLCASSTGGRSYEQYFGPGTRLTVT.